Each of the 22 T cell receptor beta chains below was sequenced from the same sample in a study of shared clonotypes between healthy human individuals. Using immunoSEQ multiplex PCR, the repertoire was profiled, and TCRdb retains in-frame clones only, with some absent. The profile shows 2 million to 2.5 million clones, 90% to 96% of them singletons. The sequencing input was naive CD4+ T cells sorted from blood. Subset of the sample: CD45RA+ positively selected. Receptor source: a man aged 18 to 30 in good health.

The V gene is TRBV5-4, the J gene TRBJ2-5, with TRBD2 as a possible D gene (6 bases). Trimming cost V 4 bases and J 5 bases, with 24 bases left between them. CDR1 is SGHNT, CDR2 YYREEE, per germline (reference sequence). The CDR3 has 17 amino acids. In nucleotides, the CDR3 is TGTGCCAGCAGCCCCGGGGACTCCGGGACCTCGAGGGAGACCCAGTACTTC. Its protein product is CASSPGDSGTSRETQYF.

The chain links TRBV6-1 to TRBJ1-4, with TRBD1 as a possible D gene (5 bases). The germline V gene has CDR1 MNHNS and CDR2 SASEGT. This CDR3 is 15 amino acids long. Trimming stripped 5 bases from V and 0 bases from J, with 10 bases between. The CDR3 coding sequence is TGTGCCAGCAGTTCTAGGGGTGCAACTAATGAAAAACTGTTTTTT. Protein sequence: CASSSRGATNEKLFF.

The CDR3 coding sequence is TGCGCCAGCAGTGTGGATAAGGGGACCTCTGGGGCCAACGTCCTGACTTTC. It yields the protein CASSVDKGTSGANVLTF. The V call is TRBV10-2, the J call TRBJ2-6; D assignment may be TRBD1 or TRBD2 (5 bases each). CDR1 and CDR2 from the germline V gene are WSHSY and SAAADI. This CDR3 region has 17 residues. V shed 4 bases and J shed 0 bases, with 13 bases lying between them.

Notes on this clone: Other nucleotide sequences in the sample specify the same CDR3. The chain joins TRBV29-1 to TRBJ2-1; D is possibly TRBD1 (6 bases). V was trimmed by 4 bases and J by 6 bases, leaving 10 bases between them. The CDR3 is 12 amino acids. The germline gives CDR1 SQVTM, CDR2 ANQGSEA. CDR3 amino acids: CSVVQGGNEQFF. In DNA form, the CDR3 reads TGCAGCGTTGTACAGGGTGGCAATGAGCAGTTCTTC.

The V and J genes are TRBV4-3 and TRBJ1-1; D call uncertain. Germline assignment: CDR1 LGHNA and CDR2 YSLEER. The V end lost 1 base, the J end lost 4 bases, and 10 bases lay between the germline ends. This CDR3 has 14 amino acids. The CDR3 spells CASSQGQISTEAFF. The CDR3 DNA reads TGCGCCAGCAGCCAAGGGCAGATTAGCACTGAAGCTTTCTTT.

J is TRBJ1-6 and V is TRBV2, with D perhaps matching TRBD1 (5 bases). This CDR3 has 14 amino acids. The V gene lost 5 bases and the J gene lost 10 bases, with 15 bases spanning the gap. Germline V gene sequence: CDR1 SNHLY, CDR2 FYNNEI. CDR3 coding DNA: TGTGCCAGCAGTCGACAGTCTATTGGGTCACCCCTCCACTTT. Its translation is CASSRQSIGSPLHF.

The chain carries TRBV5-1 and TRBJ1-1, with D possibly matching TRBD1 (5 bases). The germline CDR1 and CDR2 sequences are SGHRS and YFSETQ. This CDR3 is 16 amino acids long. V was pared by 4 bases and J by 5 bases, with 21 bases between. The CDR3 DNA follows: TGCGCCAGCAGCCCGGGGGACCGGGGATCCAAGACTGAAGCTTTCTTT. Translating it yields CASSPGDRGSKTEAFF.

This chain uses TRBV27 with TRBJ1-6; TRBD1 agrees at 10 bases. CDR3 length: 14 amino acids. With V trimmed by 6 bases and J by 10 bases, 6 bases remained unmatched. Germline V CDR1 and CDR2: MNHEY, SMNVEV (reference sequence). The CDR3 region is CASSPDRGQSPLHF. CDR3 bases: TGTGCCAGCAGCCCCGACAGGGGGCAATCACCCCTCCACTTT.

This chain joins TRBV6-6 and TRBJ2-7, with 10 bases aligning to TRBD2. This CDR3 has 15 amino acids. Germline V gene lookup returns CDR1 MNHNY and CDR2 SVGAGI (reference sequence). The J segment lost 7 bases and the V segment lost 1 base, leaving 7 bases of the junction unmatched. The DNA of the CDR3 is TGTGCCAGCAGTTACTTGAGCGGGAGGGCCGGGGAGCAGTACTTC. Translated: CASSYLSGRAGEQYF.

This clone was picked up one time. The chain recombines TRBV7-3 with TRBJ2-6; no clear D. The CDR3 consists of 15 residues. The V gene's germline CDR1 is SGHTA and CDR2 FQGTGA. With 6 bases removed from V and 0 bases from J, the gap between germline ends came to 9 bases. The CDR3: CASSVEYSGANVLTF. CDR3 coding DNA: TGTGCCAGCAGTGTAGAATACTCTGGGGCCAACGTCCTGACTTTC.

The chain is built from TRBV28 and TRBJ1-6, with 8 bases identical to TRBD1. The CDR3 consists of 17 residues. J gave up 4 bases and V 5 bases, and 10 bases lay outside the gene matches. The germline V gene has CDR1 MDHEN and CDR2 SYDVKM. CDR3 bases: TGTGCCAGCAGTGCTGCAAACAACAGGGGGTATAATTCACCCCTCCACTTT. Translation: CASSAANNRGYNSPLHF.

This chain joins TRBV10-1 and TRBJ2-7; D unclear. V lost 2 bases to trimming and J lost 2 bases, with 19 bases between them. Germline V gene sequence: CDR1 WNHNN, CDR2 SYGVQD (reference sequence). The CDR3 contains 17 residues. CDR3 nucleotides: TGCGCCAGCAGTGAGAAGTTACCCAAAGACGGAACCTACGAGCAGTACTTC. Amino acids: CASSEKLPKDGTYEQYF.

This clone was seen a single time. The same CDR3 is also encoded by other DNA sequences in this sample. V gene TRBV10-3 combines with J gene TRBJ2-7, with D perhaps matching TRBD1 (6 bases). Germline CDR1 ENHRY, CDR2 SYGVKD. Trimming took off 3 bases at V and 3 bases at J, with 9 bases between the two ends. The CDR3 covers 13 residues. This CDR3 is CAISEVTGYEQYF. The DNA for the CDR3 is TGTGCCATCAGTGAAGTGACAGGCTACGAGCAGTACTTC.

The chain couples TRBV15 to TRBJ1-5; TRBD1 matches 9 bases. CDR1 and CDR2 (germline): LNHNV, YYDKDF (reference sequence). J lost 10 bases, V lost 1 base, and 11 bases had no gene match. The length of the CDR3 is 16 residues. The CDR3 DNA reads TGTGCCACCAGCAGAGGACAGGGGGTTCCCCTACGCCCCCAGCATTTT. It yields the protein CATSRGQGVPLRPQHF.

The chain carries TRBV2 and TRBJ1-5, with D perhaps matching TRBD1 (5 bases). With 2 bases removed from V and 0 bases from J, the gap between germline ends came to 11 bases. CDR1 and CDR2 from the germline V gene are SNHLY and FYNNEI. The CDR3 consists of 16 residues. The CDR3 nucleotides are TGTGCCAGCAGTGAACAGGGAGGGAATAGCAATCAGCCCCAGCATTTT. As protein: CASSEQGGNSNQPQHF. Full variable domain (remainder filled in from reference TRBV2 and TRBJ1-5): EPEVTQTPSHQVTQMGQEVILRCVPISNHLYFYWYRQILGQKVEFLVSFYNNEISEKSEIFDDQFSVERPDGSNFTLKIRSTKLEDSAMYFCASSEQGGNSNQPQHFGDGTRLSIL.

The chain joins TRBV10-3 to TRBJ1-2; 10 bases match TRBD1. V was pared by 9 bases and J by 4 bases, with 11 bases of the junction left unmatched. The CDR3 is 15 amino acids. The V gene's germline CDR1 is ENHRY and CDR2 SYGVKD. The CDR3, as DNA: TGTGCCATACAGCCGGGACAGGGGTTCGGCTATGGCTACACCTTC. Protein: CAIQPGQGFGYGYTF.

V usage is TRBV10-1 and J usage is TRBJ2-5, with D unresolved. The CDR3 is 14 residues long. Trimming left V 6 bases short and J 4 bases short, with 15 bases between. Germline V gene data show CDR1 as WNHNN and CDR2 as SYGVQD (reference sequence). CDR3 loop: CASSAGVGRETQYF. CDR3 sequence (DNA): TGCGCCAGCAGCGCAGGAGTGGGTCGAGAGACCCAGTACTTC.

CDR3 in DNA: TGCGCCAGCAGCCTCCAGGGGGAAATCTACAATGAGCAGTTCTTC. Protein: CASSLQGEIYNEQFF. This rearrangement joins TRBV5-1 to TRBJ2-1; 7 positions agree with TRBD1. Germline lookup yields CDR1 SGHRS and CDR2 YFSETQ. Losses at the gene ends were 4 bases for V and 3 bases for J; bases not matched to a gene: 7. This CDR3 is built from 15 residues.

The gene calls are TRBV28 and TRBJ1-1, with 10 bases that match TRBD1. Germline V gives CDR1 MDHEN, CDR2 SYDVKM. After removal of 1 base from V and 0 bases from J, the junction contained 8 bases not matched to a gene. CDR3 length equals 18 residues. The CDR3 spells CASSLYLDRGQVNTEAFF. The CDR3 bases are TGTGCCAGCAGTTTATACTTAGACAGGGGGCAGGTGAACACTGAAGCTTTCTTT.

The CDR3 nucleotides read TGTGCCAGCAGCTTAGCCAATTTCGGGACTGAAGCTTTCTTT. Residues: CASSLANFGTEAFF. The chain couples TRBV7-2 to TRBJ1-1; D uncertain. Germline V gene lookup returns CDR1 SGHTA and CDR2 FQGNSA. This CDR3 has 14 residues. V was trimmed by 0 bases and J by 5 bases, leaving 10 bases between them.

This clone was recorded only once. The same CDR3 can be traced to other DNA sequences in this sample. The J gene is TRBJ1-5, the V gene TRBV10-3; D gene unclear. This CDR3 has 13 residues. The ends were cut back, 3 bases at V and 4 bases at J, with 7 bases in the middle. CDR1 is ENHRY and CDR2 is SYGVKD in the germline V gene. CDR3 coding DNA: TGTGCCATCAGTGATCGAGGGAATCAGCCCCAGCATTTT. It encodes CAISDRGNQPQHF.

The chain links TRBV10-3 to TRBJ2-6; D is unresolved. The CDR3 covers 12 residues. The germline V and J ends were trimmed by 8 bases and 2 bases, with 4 bases remaining between them. CDR1 is ENHRY, CDR2 SYGVKD, per germline. The CDR3 DNA reads TGTGCCATCGGTACTGGGGCCAACGTCCTGACTTTC. Translation: CAIGTGANVLTF.